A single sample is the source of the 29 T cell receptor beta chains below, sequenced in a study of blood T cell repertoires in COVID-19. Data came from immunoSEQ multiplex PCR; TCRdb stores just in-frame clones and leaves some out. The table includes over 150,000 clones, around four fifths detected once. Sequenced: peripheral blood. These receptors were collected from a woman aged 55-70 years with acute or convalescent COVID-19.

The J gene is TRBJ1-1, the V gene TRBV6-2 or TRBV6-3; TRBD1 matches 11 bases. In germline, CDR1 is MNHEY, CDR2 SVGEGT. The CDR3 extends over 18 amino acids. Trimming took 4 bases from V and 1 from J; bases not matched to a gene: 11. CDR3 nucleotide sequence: TGTGCCAGCAGTTTATACACGGGACAGGGGGTAACGAACACTGAAGCTTTCTTT. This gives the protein CASSLYTGQGVTNTEAFF.

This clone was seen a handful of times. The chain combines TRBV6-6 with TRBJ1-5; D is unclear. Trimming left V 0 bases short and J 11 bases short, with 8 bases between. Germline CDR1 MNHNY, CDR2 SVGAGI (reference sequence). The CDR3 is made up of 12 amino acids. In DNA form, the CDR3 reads TGTGCCAGCAGTTACTCGACGGGGACCCAGCATTTT. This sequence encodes CASSYSTGTQHF.

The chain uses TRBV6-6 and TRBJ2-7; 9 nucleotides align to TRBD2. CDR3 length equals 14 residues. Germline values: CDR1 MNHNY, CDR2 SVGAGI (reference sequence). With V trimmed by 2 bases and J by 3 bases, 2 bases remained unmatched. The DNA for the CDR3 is TGTGCCAGCAGTTACGAGCGGGGGGTCTACGAGCAGTACTTC. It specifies CASSYERGVYEQYF.

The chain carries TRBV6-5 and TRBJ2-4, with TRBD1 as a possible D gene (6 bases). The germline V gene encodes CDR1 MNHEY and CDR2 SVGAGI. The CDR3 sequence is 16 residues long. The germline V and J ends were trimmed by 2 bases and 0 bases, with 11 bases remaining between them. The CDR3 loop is CASSYGQGIAKNIQYF. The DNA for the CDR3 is TGTGCCAGCAGTTACGGTCAGGGGATAGCCAAAAACATTCAGTACTTC.

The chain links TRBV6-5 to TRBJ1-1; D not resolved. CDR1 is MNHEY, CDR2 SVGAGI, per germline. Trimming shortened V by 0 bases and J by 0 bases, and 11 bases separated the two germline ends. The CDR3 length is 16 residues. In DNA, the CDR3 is TGTGCCAGCAGTTACTCGATGCGGTCTATGAACACTGAAGCTTTCTTT. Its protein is CASSYSMRSMNTEAFF.

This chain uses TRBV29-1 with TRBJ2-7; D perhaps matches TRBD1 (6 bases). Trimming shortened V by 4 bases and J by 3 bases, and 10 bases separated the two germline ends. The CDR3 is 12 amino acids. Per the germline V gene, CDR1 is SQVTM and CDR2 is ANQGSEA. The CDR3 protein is CSVVTGIYEQYF. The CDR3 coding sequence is TGCAGCGTTGTTACAGGGATCTACGAGCAGTACTTC.

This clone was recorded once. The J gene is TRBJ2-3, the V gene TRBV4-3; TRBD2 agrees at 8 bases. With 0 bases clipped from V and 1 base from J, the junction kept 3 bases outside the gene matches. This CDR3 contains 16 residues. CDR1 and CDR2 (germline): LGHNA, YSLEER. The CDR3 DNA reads TGCGCCAGCAGCCAAGACGGGGGGGGCGGCACAGATACGCAGTATTTT. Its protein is CASSQDGGGGTDTQYF.

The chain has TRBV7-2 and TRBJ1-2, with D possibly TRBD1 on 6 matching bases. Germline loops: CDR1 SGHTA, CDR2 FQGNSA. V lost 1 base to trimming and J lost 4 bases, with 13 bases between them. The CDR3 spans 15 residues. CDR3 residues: CASSLENRVSYGYTF. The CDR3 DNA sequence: TGTGCCAGCAGCTTAGAAAACAGGGTTAGCTATGGCTACACCTTC.

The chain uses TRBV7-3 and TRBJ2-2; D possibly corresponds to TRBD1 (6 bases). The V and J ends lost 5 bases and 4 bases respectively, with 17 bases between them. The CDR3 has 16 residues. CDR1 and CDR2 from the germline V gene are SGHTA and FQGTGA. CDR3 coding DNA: TGTGCCAGCAGCCCGGCGACCGGGACACTCACCGGGGAGCTGTTTTTT. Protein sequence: CASSPATGTLTGELFF.

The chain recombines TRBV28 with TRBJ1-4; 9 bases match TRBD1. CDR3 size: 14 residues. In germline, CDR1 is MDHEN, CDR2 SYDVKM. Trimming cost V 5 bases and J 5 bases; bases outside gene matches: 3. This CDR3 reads CASSLDRGNEKLFF. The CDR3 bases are TGTGCCAGCAGTCTCGACAGGGGGAATGAAAAACTGTTTTTT.

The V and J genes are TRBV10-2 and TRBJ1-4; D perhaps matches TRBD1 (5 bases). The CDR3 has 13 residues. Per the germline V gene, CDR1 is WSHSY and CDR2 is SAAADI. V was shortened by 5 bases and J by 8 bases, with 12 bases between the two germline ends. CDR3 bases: TGCGCCAGCAGTCCAGGGCGGGGCGAAAAACTGTTTTTT. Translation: CASSPGRGEKLFF.

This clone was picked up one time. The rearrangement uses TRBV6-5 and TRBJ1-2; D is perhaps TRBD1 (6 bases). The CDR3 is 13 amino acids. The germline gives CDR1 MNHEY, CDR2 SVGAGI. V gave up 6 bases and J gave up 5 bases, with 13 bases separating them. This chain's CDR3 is CASRNDRLYGYTF. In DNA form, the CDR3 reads TGTGCCAGCAGAAACGACAGGCTGTATGGCTACACCTTC.

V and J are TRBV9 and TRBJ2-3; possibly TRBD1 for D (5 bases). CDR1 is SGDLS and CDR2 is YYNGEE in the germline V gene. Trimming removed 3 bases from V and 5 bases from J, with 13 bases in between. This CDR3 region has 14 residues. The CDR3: CASSADGTGDTQYF. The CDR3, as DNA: TGTGCCAGCAGCGCAGACGGTACAGGAGATACGCAGTATTTT.

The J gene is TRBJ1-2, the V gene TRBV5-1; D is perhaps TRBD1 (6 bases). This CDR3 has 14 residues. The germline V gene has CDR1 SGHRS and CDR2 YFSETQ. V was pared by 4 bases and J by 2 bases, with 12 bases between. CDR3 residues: CASSPGEVNYGYTF. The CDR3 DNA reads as TGCGCCAGCAGCCCAGGGGAAGTCAACTATGGCTACACCTTC.

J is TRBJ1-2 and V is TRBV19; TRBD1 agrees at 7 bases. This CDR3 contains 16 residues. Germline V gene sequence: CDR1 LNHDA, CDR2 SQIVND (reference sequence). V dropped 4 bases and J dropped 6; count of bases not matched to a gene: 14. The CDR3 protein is CASSKSRQGPSDGYTF. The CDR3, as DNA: TGTGCCAGTAGTAAAAGTCGACAGGGACCTTCCGATGGCTACACCTTC.

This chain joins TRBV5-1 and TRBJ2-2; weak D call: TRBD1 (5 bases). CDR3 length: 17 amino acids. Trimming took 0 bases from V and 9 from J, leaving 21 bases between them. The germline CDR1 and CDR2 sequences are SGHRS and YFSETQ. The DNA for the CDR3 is TGCGCCAGCAGCTTGGGCTCCTCGACAGTTCCCCCTTGGGAGCTGTTTTTT. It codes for CASSLGSSTVPPWELFF. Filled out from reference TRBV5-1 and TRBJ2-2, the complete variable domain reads KAGVTQTPRYLIKTRGQQVTLSCSPISGHRSVSWYQQTPGQGLQFLFEYFSETQRNKGNFPGRFSGRQFSNSRSEMNVSTLELGDSALYLCASSLGSSTVPPWELFFGEGSRLTVL.

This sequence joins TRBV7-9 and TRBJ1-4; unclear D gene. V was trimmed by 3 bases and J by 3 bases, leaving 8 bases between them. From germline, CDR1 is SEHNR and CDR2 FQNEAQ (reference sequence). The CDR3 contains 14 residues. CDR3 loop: CASSFRGSNEKLFF. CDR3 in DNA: TGTGCCAGCAGCTTCCGGGGATCTAATGAAAAACTGTTTTTT.

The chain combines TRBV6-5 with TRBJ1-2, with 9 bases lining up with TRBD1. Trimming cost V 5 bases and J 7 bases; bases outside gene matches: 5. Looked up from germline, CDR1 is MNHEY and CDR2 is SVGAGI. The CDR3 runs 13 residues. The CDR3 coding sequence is TGTGCCAGCAGTCAACGACAGGGGGGTGGCTACACCTTC. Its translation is CASSQRQGGGYTF.

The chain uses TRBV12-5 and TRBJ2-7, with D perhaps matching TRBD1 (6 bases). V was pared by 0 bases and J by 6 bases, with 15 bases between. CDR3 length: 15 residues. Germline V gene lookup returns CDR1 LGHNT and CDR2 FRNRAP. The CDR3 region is CASGLVQGQGSEQYF. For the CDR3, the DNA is TGTGCTAGTGGTTTGGTACAAGGGCAGGGGAGCGAGCAGTACTTC.

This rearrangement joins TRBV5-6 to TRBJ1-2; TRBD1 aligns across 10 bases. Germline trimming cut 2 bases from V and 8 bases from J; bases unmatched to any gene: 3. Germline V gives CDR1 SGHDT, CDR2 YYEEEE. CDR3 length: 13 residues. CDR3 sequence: CASSFRDRGGYTF. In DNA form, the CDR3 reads TGTGCCAGCAGCTTCCGGGACAGGGGCGGCTACACCTTC.

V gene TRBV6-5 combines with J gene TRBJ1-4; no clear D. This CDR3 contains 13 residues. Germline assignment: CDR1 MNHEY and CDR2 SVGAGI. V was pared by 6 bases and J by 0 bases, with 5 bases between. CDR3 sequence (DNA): TGTGCCAGCAGAACAACAACTAATGAAAAACTGTTTTTT. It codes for CASRTTTNEKLFF.

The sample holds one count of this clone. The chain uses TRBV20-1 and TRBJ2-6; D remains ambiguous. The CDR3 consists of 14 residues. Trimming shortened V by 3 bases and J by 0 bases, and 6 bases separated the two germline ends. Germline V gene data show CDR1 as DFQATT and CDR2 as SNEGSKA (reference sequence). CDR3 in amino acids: CSASKYSGANVLTF. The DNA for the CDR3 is TGCAGTGCTAGTAAATACTCTGGGGCCAACGTCCTGACTTTC.

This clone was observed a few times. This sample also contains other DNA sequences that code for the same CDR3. In DNA, the CDR3 is TGCGCCAGCAGCTTACAGGGTGGGAACACTGAAGCTTTCTTT. This encodes CASSLQGGNTEAFF. This sequence joins TRBV5-1 and TRBJ1-1; tentative D call: TRBD1 (6 bases). Germline CDR1 reads SGHRS; CDR2 reads YFSETQ. The germline V and J ends were trimmed by 2 bases and 1 base, with 9 bases remaining between them. The CDR3 consists of 14 residues.

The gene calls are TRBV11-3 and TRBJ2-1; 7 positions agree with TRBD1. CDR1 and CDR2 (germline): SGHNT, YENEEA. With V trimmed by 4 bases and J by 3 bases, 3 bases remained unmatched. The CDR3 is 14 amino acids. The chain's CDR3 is CASSSRQGYNEQFF. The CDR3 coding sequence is TGTGCCAGCAGCTCCAGACAGGGCTACAATGAGCAGTTCTTC.

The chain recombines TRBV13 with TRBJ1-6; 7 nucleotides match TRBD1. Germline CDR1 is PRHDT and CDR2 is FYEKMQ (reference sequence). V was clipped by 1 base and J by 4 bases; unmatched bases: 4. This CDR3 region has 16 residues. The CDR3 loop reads CASSLAGTAYNSPLHF. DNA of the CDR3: TGTGCCAGCAGCTTAGCCGGGACAGCATATAATTCACCCCTCCACTTT.

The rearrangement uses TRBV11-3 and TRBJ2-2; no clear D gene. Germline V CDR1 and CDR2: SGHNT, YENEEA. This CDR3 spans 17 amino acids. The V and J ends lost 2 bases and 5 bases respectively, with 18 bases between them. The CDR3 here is CASSLWHEEGETGELFF. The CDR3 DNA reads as TGTGCCAGCAGCTTATGGCACGAGGAAGGAGAAACCGGGGAGCTGTTTTTT. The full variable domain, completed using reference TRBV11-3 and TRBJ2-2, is EAGVVQSPRYKIIEKKQPVAFWCNPISGHNTLYWYLQNLGQGPELLIRYENEEAVDDSQLPKDRFSAERLKGVDSTLKIQPAELGDSAVYLCASSLWHEEGETGELFFGEGSRLTVL.

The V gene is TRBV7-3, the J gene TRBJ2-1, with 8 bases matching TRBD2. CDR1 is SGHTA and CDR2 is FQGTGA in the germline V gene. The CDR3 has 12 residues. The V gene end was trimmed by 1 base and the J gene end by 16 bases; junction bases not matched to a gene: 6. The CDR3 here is CASSLRLATLFF. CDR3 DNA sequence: TGTGCCAGCAGCTTAAGACTAGCGACCCTCTTCTTC.

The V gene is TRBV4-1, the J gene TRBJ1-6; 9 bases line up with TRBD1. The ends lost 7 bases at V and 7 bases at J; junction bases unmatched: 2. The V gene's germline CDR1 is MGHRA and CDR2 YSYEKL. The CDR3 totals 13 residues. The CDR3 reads CASIGTGNSPLHF. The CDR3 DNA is TGCGCCAGCATAGGGACAGGGAATTCACCCCTCCACTTT.

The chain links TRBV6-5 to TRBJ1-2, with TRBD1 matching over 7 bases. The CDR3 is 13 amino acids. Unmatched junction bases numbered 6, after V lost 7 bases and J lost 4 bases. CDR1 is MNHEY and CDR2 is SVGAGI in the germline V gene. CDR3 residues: CASNQAGGYGYTF. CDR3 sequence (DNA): TGTGCCAGCAACCAGGCAGGGGGCTATGGCTACACCTTC.